The entry below gives a single TCR beta chain sequence along with its context. The antigen remains undetermined. These data belong to a study of T cell repertoires in cytomegalovirus infection. Study-level information: It was the public TCR beta signatures that indicated both CMV infection and matching HLA type.

TCRdb reprocessed the reads with MiXCR, giving one entry per CDR3 protein. The sample holds under 200,000 distinct CDR3 sequences; 28% are singletons and the top ten take 30% to 35%. Notes on the study in general: CMV carriers with the relevant HLA were identified by cumulative public TCR beta family frequency. CMV-specific TCR beta clonotypes restricted by HLA-C dominated the ex vivo response.

This TCR derives from a human donor in good health (CMV status not recorded). Some clones in this sample may be carry-over from other donors' samples. The specimen was PBMCs.

Here the CDR3 reads CASSLRGSTEAFF. The CDR3 DNA reads TGTGCCAGCAGCTTGAGAGGTAGCACTGAAGCTTTCTTT. The chain uses TRBV5-5 and TRBJ1-1; D is unclear. The CDR3 runs to 13 residues. Germline CDR1 and CDR2: SGHKS and YYEKEE (reference sequence). Trimming took 1 base from V and 4 from J, leaving 8 bases between them.